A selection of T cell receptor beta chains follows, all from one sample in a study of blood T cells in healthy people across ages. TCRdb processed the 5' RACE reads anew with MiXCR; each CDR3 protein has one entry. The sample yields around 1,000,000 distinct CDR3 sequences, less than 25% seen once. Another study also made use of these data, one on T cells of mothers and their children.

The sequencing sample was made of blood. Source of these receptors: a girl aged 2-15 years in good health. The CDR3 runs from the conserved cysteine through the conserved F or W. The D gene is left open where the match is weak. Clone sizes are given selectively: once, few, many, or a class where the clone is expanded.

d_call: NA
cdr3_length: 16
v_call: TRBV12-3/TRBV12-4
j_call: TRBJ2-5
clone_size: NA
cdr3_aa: CASSPVPGLGGETQYF
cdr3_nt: TGTGCCAGCAGCCCAGTCCCGGGACTTGGCGGGGAGACCCAGTACTTC

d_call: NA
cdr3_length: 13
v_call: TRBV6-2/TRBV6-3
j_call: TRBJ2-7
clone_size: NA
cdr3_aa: CASSYPGLYEQYF
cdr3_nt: TGTGCCAGCAGTTATCCGGGCCTCTACGAGCAGTACTTC

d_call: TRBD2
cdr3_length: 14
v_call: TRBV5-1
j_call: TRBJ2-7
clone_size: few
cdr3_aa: CASSLDGLAYKQYF
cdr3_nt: TGCGCCAGCAGCTTAGACGGACTAGCCTACAAGCAGTACTTC

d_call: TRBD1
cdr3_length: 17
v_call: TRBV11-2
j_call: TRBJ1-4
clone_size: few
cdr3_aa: CASSSIGQGPTNEKLFF
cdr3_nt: TGTGCCAGCAGCTCGATAGGACAGGGCCCAACTAATGAAAAACTGTTTTTT

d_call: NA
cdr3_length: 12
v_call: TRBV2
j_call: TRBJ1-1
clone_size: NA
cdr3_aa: CVPASFSAEAFF
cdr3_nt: TGTGTCCCAGCGAGCTTTTCGGCTGAAGCTTTCTTT

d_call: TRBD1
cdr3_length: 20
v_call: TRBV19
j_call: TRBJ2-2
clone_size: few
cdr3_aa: CASSIEGNQQGSYSTGELFF
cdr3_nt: TGTGCCAGTAGTATAGAGGGCAATCAACAGGGGTCCTATTCCACCGGGGAGCTGTTTTTT

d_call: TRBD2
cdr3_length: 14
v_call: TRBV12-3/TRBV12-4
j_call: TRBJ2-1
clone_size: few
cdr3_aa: CASVTSGAYNEQFF
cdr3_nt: TGTGCCAGCGTGACTAGCGGAGCCTACAATGAGCAGTTCTTC

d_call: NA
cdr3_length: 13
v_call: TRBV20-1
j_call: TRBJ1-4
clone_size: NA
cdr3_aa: CSARAPRSEKLFF
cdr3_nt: TGCAGTGCTAGGGCCCCCCGGAGTGAAAAACTGTTTTTT

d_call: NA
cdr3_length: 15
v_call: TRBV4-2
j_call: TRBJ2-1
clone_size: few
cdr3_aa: CASSQVRGGYNEQFF
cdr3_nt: TGTGCCAGCAGCCAAGTAAGGGGGGGTTACAATGAGCAGTTCTTC

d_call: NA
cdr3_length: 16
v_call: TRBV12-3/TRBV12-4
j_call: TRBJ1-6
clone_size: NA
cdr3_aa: CASSFGQGPYNSPLHF
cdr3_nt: TGTGCCAGCAGTTTTGGGCAGGGCCCCTATAATTCACCCCTCCACTTT

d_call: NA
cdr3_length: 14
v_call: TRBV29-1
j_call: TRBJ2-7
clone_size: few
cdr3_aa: CSAGASETAYEQYF
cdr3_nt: TGCAGCGCCGGGGCGTCGGAGACTGCCTACGAGCAGTACTTC

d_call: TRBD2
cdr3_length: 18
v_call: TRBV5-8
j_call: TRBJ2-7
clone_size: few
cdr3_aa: CASSLMGAWLAGNYEQYF
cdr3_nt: TGTGCCAGCAGCTTGATGGGCGCGTGGCTAGCGGGAAACTACGAGCAGTACTTC

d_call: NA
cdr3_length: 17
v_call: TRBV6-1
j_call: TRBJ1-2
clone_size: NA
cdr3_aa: CVSSERSPTLTFYGYTF
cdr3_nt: TGTGTCAGCAGTGAGAGGAGCCCCACCTTAACCTTCTATGGCTACACCTTC

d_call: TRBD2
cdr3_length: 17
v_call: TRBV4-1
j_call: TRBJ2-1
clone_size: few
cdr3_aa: CASSQVVAGALGNEQFF
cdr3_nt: TGCGCCAGCAGCCAAGTAGTAGCGGGAGCCCTTGGCAATGAGCAGTTCTTC

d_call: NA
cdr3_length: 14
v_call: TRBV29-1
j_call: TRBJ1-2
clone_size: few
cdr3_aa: CSVESTGRGSGYTF
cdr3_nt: TGCAGCGTTGAAAGTACAGGGAGAGGATCTGGCTACACCTTC

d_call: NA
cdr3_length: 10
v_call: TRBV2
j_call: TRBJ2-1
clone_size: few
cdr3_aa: CASSVTEQFF
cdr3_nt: TGTGCCAGCAGTGTAACTGAGCAGTTCTTC

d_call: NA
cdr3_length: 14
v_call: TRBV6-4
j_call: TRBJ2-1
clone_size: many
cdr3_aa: CASSEGKGGNEQFF
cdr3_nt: TGTGCCAGCAGTGAGGGAAAAGGGGGGAATGAGCAGTTCTTC

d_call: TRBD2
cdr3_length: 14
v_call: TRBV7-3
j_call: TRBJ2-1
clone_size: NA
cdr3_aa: CASSTTSGGREQFF
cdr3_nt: TGTGCCAGCAGCACGACTAGCGGGGGGCGGGAGCAGTTCTTC

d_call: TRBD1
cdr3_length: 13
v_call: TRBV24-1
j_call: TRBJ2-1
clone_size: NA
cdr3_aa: CAASGVGGSEQFF
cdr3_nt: TGTGCCGCCAGTGGGGTAGGGGGCAGTGAGCAGTTCTTC

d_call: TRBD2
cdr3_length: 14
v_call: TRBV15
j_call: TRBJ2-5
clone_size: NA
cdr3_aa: CATSRLAGDETQYF
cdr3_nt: TGTGCCACCAGCAGACTAGCGGGAGATGAGACCCAGTACTTC

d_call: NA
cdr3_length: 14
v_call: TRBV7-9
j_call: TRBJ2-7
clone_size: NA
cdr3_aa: CASSPGPDYYEQYF
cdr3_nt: TGTGCCAGCAGCCCGGGACCGGACTACTACGAGCAGTACTTC

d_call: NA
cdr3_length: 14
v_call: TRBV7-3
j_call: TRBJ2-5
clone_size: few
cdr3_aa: CARPEGVNQETQYF
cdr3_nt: TGTGCCAGACCTGAGGGCGTCAACCAAGAGACCCAGTACTTC

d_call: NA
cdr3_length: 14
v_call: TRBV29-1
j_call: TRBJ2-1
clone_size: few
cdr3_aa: CSVEPTFSYNEQFF
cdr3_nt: TGCAGCGTTGAACCTACATTTTCCTACAATGAGCAGTTCTTC

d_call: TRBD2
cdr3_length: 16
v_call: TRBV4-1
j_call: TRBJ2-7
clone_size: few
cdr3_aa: CASSQDPSGSSYEQYF
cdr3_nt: TGCGCCAGCAGCCAAGATCCTAGCGGTTCTTCCTACGAGCAGTACTTC

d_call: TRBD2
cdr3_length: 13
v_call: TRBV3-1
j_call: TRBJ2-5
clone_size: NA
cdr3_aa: CASIVAGEGTQYF
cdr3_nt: TGTGCCAGCATCGTGGCGGGAGAAGGGACCCAGTACTTC

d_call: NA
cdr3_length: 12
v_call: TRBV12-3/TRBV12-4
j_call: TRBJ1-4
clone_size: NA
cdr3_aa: CASSRPGEKLFF
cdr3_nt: TGTGCCAGCAGCCGGCCTGGAGAAAAACTGTTTTTT

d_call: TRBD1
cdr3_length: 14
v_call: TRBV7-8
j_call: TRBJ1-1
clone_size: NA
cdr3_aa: CASSLEGTVPKAFF
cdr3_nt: TGTGCCAGCAGCTTAGAGGGGACAGTACCTAAAGCTTTCTTT

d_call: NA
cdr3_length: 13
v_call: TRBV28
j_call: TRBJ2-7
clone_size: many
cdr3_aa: CASSLSSSYEQYF
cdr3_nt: TGTGCCAGCAGTTTAAGCAGCTCCTACGAGCAGTACTTC

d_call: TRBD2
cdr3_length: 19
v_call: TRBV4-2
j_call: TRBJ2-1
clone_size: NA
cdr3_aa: CASSQRGLMTSGFYNEQFF
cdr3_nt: TGTGCCAGCAGCCAAAGGGGGTTGATGACTAGCGGGTTCTACAATGAGCAGTTCTTC

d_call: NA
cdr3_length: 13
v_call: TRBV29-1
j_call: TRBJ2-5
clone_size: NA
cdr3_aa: CSVGMSAWETQYF
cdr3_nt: TGCAGCGTTGGGATGTCAGCTTGGGAGACCCAGTACTTC

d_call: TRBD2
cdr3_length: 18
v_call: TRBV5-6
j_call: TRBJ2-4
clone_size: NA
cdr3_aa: CASSLSGLAGSTKNIQYF
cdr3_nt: TGTGCCAGCAGCTTGTCGGGCCTAGCGGGGTCTACCAAAAACATTCAGTACTTC

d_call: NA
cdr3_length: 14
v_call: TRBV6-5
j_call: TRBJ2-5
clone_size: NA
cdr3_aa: CASSESGDQETQYF
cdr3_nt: TGTGCCAGCAGTGAATCAGGGGATCAAGAGACCCAGTACTTC

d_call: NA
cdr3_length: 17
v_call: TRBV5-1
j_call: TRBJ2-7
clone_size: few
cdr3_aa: CASSLVRMKEPSYEQYF
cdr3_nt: TGCGCCAGCAGCTTGGTGAGGATGAAGGAACCATCCTACGAGCAGTACTTC

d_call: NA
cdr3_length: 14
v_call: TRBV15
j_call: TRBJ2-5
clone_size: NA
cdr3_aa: CATSRDRAGETQYF
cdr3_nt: TGTGCCACCAGCAGAGACCGGGCGGGGGAGACCCAGTACTTC

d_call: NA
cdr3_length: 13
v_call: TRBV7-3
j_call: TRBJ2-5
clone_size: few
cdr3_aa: CASSFLPRETQYF
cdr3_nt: TGTGCCAGCAGCTTTTTACCTAGAGAGACCCAGTACTTC

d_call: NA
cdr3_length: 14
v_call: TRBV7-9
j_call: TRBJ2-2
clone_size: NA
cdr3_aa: CASSTLPGGGELFF
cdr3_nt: TGTGCCAGCAGTACACTTCCAGGCGGCGGGGAGCTGTTTTTT

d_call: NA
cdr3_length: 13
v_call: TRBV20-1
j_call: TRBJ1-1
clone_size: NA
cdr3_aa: CSAREVIDTEAFF
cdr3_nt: TGCAGTGCTAGAGAGGTCATAGACACTGAAGCTTTCTTT

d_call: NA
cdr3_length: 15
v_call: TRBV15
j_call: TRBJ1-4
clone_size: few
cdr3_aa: CATSRDGSTNEKLFF
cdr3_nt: TGTGCCACCAGCAGAGATGGTTCAACTAATGAAAAACTGTTTTTT

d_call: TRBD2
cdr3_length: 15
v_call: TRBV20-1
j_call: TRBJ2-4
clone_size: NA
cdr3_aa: CSATASGEAKNIQYF
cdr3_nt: TGCAGTGCAACAGCTAGCGGAGAAGCCAAAAACATTCAGTACTTC

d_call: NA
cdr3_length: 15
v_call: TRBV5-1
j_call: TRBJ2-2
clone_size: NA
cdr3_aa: CASSSSQGNTGELFF
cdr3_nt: TGCGCCAGCAGCTCCTCTCAAGGCAACACCGGGGAGCTGTTTTTT

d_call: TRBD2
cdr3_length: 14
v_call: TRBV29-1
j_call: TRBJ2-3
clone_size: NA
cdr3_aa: CSATSGYSTDTQYF
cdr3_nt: TGCAGCGCCACTAGCGGGTATAGCACAGATACGCAGTATTTT

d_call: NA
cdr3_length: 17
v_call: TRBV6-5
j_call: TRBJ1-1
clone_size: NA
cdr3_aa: CASSYPPFEVMNTEAFF
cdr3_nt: TGTGCCAGCAGTTACCCCCCTTTTGAGGTCATGAACACTGAAGCTTTCTTT

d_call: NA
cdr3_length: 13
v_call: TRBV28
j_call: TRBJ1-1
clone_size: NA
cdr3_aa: CASSQEGGGEAFF
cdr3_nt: TGTGCCAGCAGCCAAGAGGGGGGAGGTGAAGCTTTCTTT

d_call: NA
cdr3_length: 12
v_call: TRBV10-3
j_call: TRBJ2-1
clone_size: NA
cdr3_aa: CAITEGLNEQFF
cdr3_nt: TGTGCCATCACGGAGGGGCTCAATGAGCAGTTCTTC

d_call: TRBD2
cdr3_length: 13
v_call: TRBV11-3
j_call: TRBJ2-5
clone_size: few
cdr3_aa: CASSFGGAKTQYF
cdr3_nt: TGTGCCAGCAGCTTCGGGGGGGCAAAGACCCAGTACTTC

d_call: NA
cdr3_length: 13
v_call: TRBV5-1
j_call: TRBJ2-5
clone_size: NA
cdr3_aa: CASSLVDEETQYF
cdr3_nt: TGCGCCAGCAGCTTGGTGGACGAGGAGACCCAGTACTTC

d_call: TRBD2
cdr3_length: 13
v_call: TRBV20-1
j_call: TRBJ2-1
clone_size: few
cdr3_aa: CSAPGTSDNEQFF
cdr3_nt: TGCAGTGCGCCCGGGACTAGTGACAATGAGCAGTTCTTC

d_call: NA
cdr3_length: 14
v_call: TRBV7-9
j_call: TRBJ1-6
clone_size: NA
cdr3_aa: CASSLDSHNSPLHF
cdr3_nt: TGTGCCAGCAGCTTAGATAGCCATAATTCACCCCTCCACTTT

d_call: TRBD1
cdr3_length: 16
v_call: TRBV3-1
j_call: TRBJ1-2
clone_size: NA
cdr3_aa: CASGMEGAPETNGYTF
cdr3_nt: TGTGCCAGCGGAATGGAGGGGGCCCCTGAAACTAACGGCTACACCTTC

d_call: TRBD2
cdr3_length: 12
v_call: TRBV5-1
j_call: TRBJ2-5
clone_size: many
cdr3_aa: CASSLAGETQYF
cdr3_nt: TGTGCCAGCAGTTTAGCGGGAGAGACCCAGTACTTC

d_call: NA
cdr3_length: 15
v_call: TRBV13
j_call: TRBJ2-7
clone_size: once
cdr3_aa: CASLSRKGFLYEQYF
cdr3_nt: TGTGCCAGCTTGTCCCGCAAAGGGTTCCTCTACGAGCAGTACTTC

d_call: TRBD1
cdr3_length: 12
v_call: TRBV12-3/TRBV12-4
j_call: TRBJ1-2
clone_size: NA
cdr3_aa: CASSSGGMAYTF
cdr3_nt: TGTGCCAGCAGCTCAGGGGGAATGGCCTACACCTTC

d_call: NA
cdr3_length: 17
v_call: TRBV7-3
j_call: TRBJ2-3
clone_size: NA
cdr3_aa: CASRGPTVGGHGDTQYF
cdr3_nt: TGTGCCAGCAGGGGCCCCACGGTGGGGGGGCATGGAGATACGCAGTATTTT

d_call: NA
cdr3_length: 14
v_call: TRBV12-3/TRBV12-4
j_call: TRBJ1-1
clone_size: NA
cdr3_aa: CASKGDGFNTEAFF
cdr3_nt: TGTGCCAGTAAGGGGGATGGGTTCAACACTGAAGCTTTCTTT

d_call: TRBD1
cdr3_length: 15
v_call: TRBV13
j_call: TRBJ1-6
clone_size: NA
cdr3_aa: CASSLGTGGKSPLHF
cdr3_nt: TGTGCCAGCAGCCTCGGGACAGGGGGTAAATCACCCCTCCACTTT

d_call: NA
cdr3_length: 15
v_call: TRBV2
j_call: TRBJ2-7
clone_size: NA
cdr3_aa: CASSAGVAGSYEQYF
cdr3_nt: TGTGCCAGCAGTGCCGGCGTGGCGGGGTCCTACGAGCAGTACTTC

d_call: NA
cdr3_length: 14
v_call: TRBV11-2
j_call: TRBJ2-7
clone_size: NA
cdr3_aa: CASSSTGQHYEQYF
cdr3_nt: TGTGCCAGCAGCTCGACAGGCCAACATTACGAGCAGTACTTC